This passage covers 23 T cell receptor beta chains from one sample sequenced in a study of T cell responses to AZD1222 COVID-19 vaccine. Profiled with immunoSEQ multiplex PCR; TCRdb holds only in-frame clones, not every one. The sample holds roughly 150,000 clones, 92% seen once. This sample comprised peripheral blood, obtained 28 days after the second AZD1222 dose. All receptors derive from an adult who received the AZD1222 COVID-19 vaccine.

This clone occurred a few times. The chain joins TRBV6-1 to TRBJ2-1; TRBD2 matches 7 bases. The CDR3 has 13 amino acids. The germline gives CDR1 MNHNS, CDR2 SASEGT. V lost 2 bases, J lost 11 bases, and 6 bases stayed unmatched. The CDR3 loop reads CASSERRLAKQFF. The CDR3 DNA sequence: TGTGCCAGCAGTGAACGGAGACTAGCCAAGCAGTTCTTC.

The chain recombines TRBV18 with TRBJ2-1; D gene unclear. The CDR3 has 12 residues. Between the trimmed V and J ends, which lost 6 bases and 6 bases, there was a span of 9 bases. CDR1 is KGHSH, CDR2 LQKENI, per germline. The CDR3 reads CASSTVGNEQFF. CDR3 bases: TGTGCCAGCTCCACGGTGGGCAATGAGCAGTTCTTC.

The chain links TRBV19 to TRBJ1-1; D uncertain. Germline loops: CDR1 LNHDA, CDR2 SQIVND (reference sequence). This CDR3 is 15 amino acids long. Trimming pared 11 bases from V and 2 bases from J, leaving 21 bases between. The CDR3 DNA follows: TGTGCCTCTAGATCCGGTGGTCGTGGCAACACTGAAGCTTTCTTT. Translation gives CASRSGGRGNTEAFF.

This clone came up a few times. The chain uses TRBV24-1 and TRBJ1-1; TRBD1 aligns across 7 bases. The germline CDR1 and CDR2 sequences are KGHDR and SFDVKD. The CDR3 is 13 amino acids. V was pared by 2 bases and J by 8 bases, with 4 bases of the junction left unmatched. The CDR3 sequence: CATSDSRGSEAFF. The CDR3 DNA is TGTGCCACCAGTGATTCCAGGGGGTCAGAAGCTTTCTTT.

The chain joins TRBV9 to TRBJ2-3; D is undetermined. Trimming removed 2 bases at V and 1 base at J, with 8 bases between. Germline V gives CDR1 SGDLS, CDR2 YYNGEE. CDR3 size: 14 residues. CDR3 protein: CASSVRRRTDTQYF. CDR3 DNA sequence: TGTGCCAGCAGCGTTAGACGGCGCACAGATACGCAGTATTTT.

The chain uses TRBV12-3 or TRBV12-4 and TRBJ1-1; possibly TRBD1 for D (5 bases). Trimming took off 7 bases at V and 8 bases at J, with 14 bases between the two ends. This CDR3 has 12 amino acids. This CDR3 reads CASTAVGGEAFF. The DNA of the CDR3 is TGTGCCAGCACGGCTGTGGGGGGGGAAGCTTTCTTT.

V is TRBV7-2 and J is TRBJ1-6; D is undetermined. The CDR3 is made up of 13 amino acids. Per germline, CDR1 SGHTA and CDR2 FQGNSA. V gave up 5 bases and J gave up 8 bases, with 10 bases separating them. DNA for the CDR3: TGTGCCAGCAGCACAGACGAGGATTCACCCCTCCACTTT. It encodes CASSTDEDSPLHF.

The rearrangement links TRBV5-1 to TRBJ2-2; no firm D call. The CDR3 is 15 residues long. The V and J ends lost 4 bases and 2 bases respectively, with 12 bases between them. In germline, CDR1 is SGHRS, CDR2 YFSETQ. CDR3 DNA: TGCGCCAGCAGCACGGACGGAACCAACACCGGGGAGCTGTTTTTT. It specifies CASSTDGTNTGELFF.

The chain carries TRBV19 and TRBJ2-7; TRBD1 matches at 11 bases. Germline V gene lookup returns CDR1 LNHDA and CDR2 SQIVND (reference sequence). V lost 5 bases to trimming and J lost 1 base; unmatched junction nucleotides: 7. The CDR3 runs 16 residues. CDR3 in amino acids: CASSPGGQGASYEQYV. The CDR3 DNA follows: TGTGCCAGTAGTCCGGGAGGACAGGGGGCTTCCTACGAGCAGTACGTC.

This chain connects TRBV10-3 to TRBJ2-5, with 8 bases that match TRBD1. Germline V gene lookup returns CDR1 ENHRY and CDR2 SYGVKD. V gave up 0 bases and J gave up 4 bases; unmatched junction bases: 4. This CDR3 has 15 residues. The CDR3 protein is CAISESGRGPETQYF. In DNA form, the CDR3 reads TGTGCCATCAGTGAGTCTGGCAGGGGGCCAGAGACCCAGTACTTC.

V gene TRBV6-5 combines with J gene TRBJ1-2; TRBD1 is a possible D gene (5 bases). Trimming removed 0 bases from V and 4 bases from J, with 12 bases in between. Per germline, CDR1 MNHEY and CDR2 SVGAGI. The CDR3 consists of 15 residues. The CDR3 sequence is CASSYSPPGTYGYTF. DNA for the CDR3: TGTGCCAGCAGTTACTCGCCGCCCGGGACCTATGGCTACACCTTC.

The chain carries TRBV5-4 and TRBJ2-7; D gene unclear. Germline CDR1 SGHNT, CDR2 YYREEE (reference sequence). The CDR3 contains 19 residues. V was shortened by 3 bases and J by 0 bases, with 25 bases between the two germline ends. In nucleotides, the CDR3 is TGTGCCAGCAGCTCCGAGCCCCGCGACCTTAAGATAGACTCCTACGAGCAGTACTTC. As protein: CASSSEPRDLKIDSYEQYF. The variable domain in full, with the rest retrieved from reference TRBV5-4 and TRBJ2-7, is ETGVTQSPTHLIKTRGQQVTLRCSSQSGHNTVSWYQQALGQGPQFIFQYYREEENGRGNFPPRFSGLQFPNYSSELNVNALELDDSALYLCASSSEPRDLKIDSYEQYFGPGTRLTVT.

The chain links TRBV2 to TRBJ1-2; TRBD1 might be the D (5 bases). CDR1 is SNHLY and CDR2 is FYNNEI in the germline V gene. Trimming removed 10 bases from V and 0 bases from J, with 15 bases in between. This CDR3 contains 14 residues. CDR3 region: CAISPRGSNYGYTF. As DNA, the CDR3 is TGTGCCATTTCGCCCCGGGGGTCTAACTATGGCTACACCTTC.

The CDR3 DNA follows: TGCTCTAGCGGGGGGCAGGGTGATACGCAGTATTTT. It encodes CSSGGQGDTQYF. The genes are TRBV29-1 and TRBJ2-3; 11 bases fit TRBD2. CDR1 and CDR2 (germline): SQVTM, ANQGSEA. The CDR3 extends over 12 amino acids.

In this sample, this clone turned up a few times. The rearrangement joins TRBV6-1 to TRBJ1-5; D is uncertain. Trimming cost V 3 bases and J 5 bases, with 8 bases left between them. Germline V gene data show CDR1 as MNHNS and CDR2 as SASEGT. This CDR3 has 13 residues. The CDR3 region has the DNA TGTGCCAGCAGTGAGAAGCCCCATCAGCCCCAGCATTTT. It encodes CASSEKPHQPQHF.

This clone was counted once. The chain has TRBV10-2 and TRBJ1-5; D is perhaps TRBD1 (6 bases). V was cut by 7 bases and J by 5 bases, with 12 bases left in between. The CDR3 loop spans 13 amino acids. Per germline, CDR1 WSHSY and CDR2 SAAADI. The CDR3 loop reads CASTPGAYQPQHF. CDR3 bases: TGCGCCAGCACCCCGGGGGCTTATCAGCCCCAGCATTTT.

The rearrangement links TRBV10-3 to TRBJ1-2; weak D call: TRBD1 (5 bases). Deletions cut 8 bases from V and 3 bases from J, with 13 bases between. CDR1 ENHRY and CDR2 SYGVKD come from the germline V gene. The CDR3 covers 13 residues. The CDR3 region is CAISRPGDYGYTF. CDR3 nucleotides: TGTGCCATCTCCCGACCGGGGGACTATGGCTACACCTTC.

The V gene is TRBV27, the J gene TRBJ2-5, with D uncertain. Germline loops: CDR1 MNHEY, CDR2 SMNVEV (reference sequence). Trimming pared 6 bases from V and 2 bases from J, leaving 10 bases between. The CDR3 has 13 residues. The CDR3 DNA is TGTGCCAGCAGGAAATCCGATCAAGAGACCCAGTACTTC. Amino acids: CASRKSDQETQYF.

V usage is TRBV29-1 and J usage is TRBJ1-2; no definite D call. The CDR3 loop spans 13 amino acids. Trimming removed 4 bases from V and 6 bases from J, with 15 bases in between. The germline gives CDR1 SQVTM, CDR2 ANQGSEA. The CDR3 DNA follows: TGCAGCGTTGGGGGTAAGGCTCCTCATGGCTACACCTTC. Translating gives CSVGGKAPHGYTF. The variable domain in full, completed from reference TRBV29-1 and TRBJ1-2, reads SAVISQKPSRDICQRGTSLTIQCQVDSQVTMMFWYRQQPGQSLTLIATANQGSEATYESGFVIDKFPISRPNLTFSTLTVSNMSPEDSSIYLCSVGGKAPHGYTFGSGTRLTVV.

This clone was detected only once. The rearrangement uses TRBV5-6 and TRBJ1-5; perhaps TRBD1 as D (6 bases). The CDR3 is 14 amino acids. CDR1 and CDR2 from the germline V gene are SGHDT and YYEEEE. V was shortened by 1 base and J by 4 bases, with 9 bases between the two germline ends. For the CDR3, the DNA is TGTGCCAGCAGCTTGTCAGGGGCAAATCAGCCCCAGCATTTT. Amino acids: CASSLSGANQPQHF.

This chain links TRBV29-1 with TRBJ1-5; D might be TRBD1 (6 bases). The germline V and J ends were trimmed by 4 bases and 5 bases, with 9 bases remaining between them. Germline CDR1 SQVTM, CDR2 ANQGSEA. The CDR3 loop spans 12 amino acids. This CDR3 reads CSVGGADQPQHF. CDR3 DNA: TGCAGCGTTGGGGGGGCTGATCAGCCCCAGCATTTT.

This chain connects TRBV6-1 to TRBJ1-5, with D hard to call. The V and J ends lost 2 bases and 1 base respectively, with 6 bases between them. The CDR3 runs to 14 residues. Germline values: CDR1 MNHNS, CDR2 SASEGT. CDR3 coding DNA: TGTGCCAGCAGTGAAATACAAAGCAATCAGCCCCAGCATTTT. Translating gives CASSEIQSNQPQHF.

The chain uses TRBV7-9 and TRBJ2-1; D ambiguous. This CDR3 comprises 11 residues. Per the germline V gene, CDR1 is SEHNR and CDR2 is FQNEAQ (reference sequence). The V end was cut by 4 bases, the J end by 10 bases, with 8 bases between. The CDR3: CASSSLQEQFF. The CDR3 DNA sequence: TGTGCCAGCAGCTCCCTCCAGGAGCAGTTCTTC.